This TCR beta chain was sequenced during a study of blood T cell repertoires in COVID-19. Here immunoSEQ multiplex PCR was the method, and the copy in TCRdb shows in-frame clones only, minus some. The data show under 300,000 clones, with approximately 83% seen just once and 1.5% to 2% held by the top ten. The clonotype originates from a man aged 30-40 years who had recovered from COVID-19. Sequenced material: peripheral blood.

CDR3 sequence: CASSVTGGPMNTEAFF. As DNA, the CDR3 is TGTGCCAGCAGCGTCACAGGGGGTCCCATGAACACTGAAGCTTTCTTT. The J gene is TRBJ1-1, the V gene TRBV7-3; 8 bases fit TRBD1. V shed 5 bases, J shed 0 bases, and the junction held 8 bases outside the gene matches. The CDR3 runs to 16 residues. The germline CDR1 and CDR2 sequences are SGHTA and FQGTGA.